Listed below are T cell receptor beta chains from one sample, sequenced in a study of blood T cell repertoires in COVID-19. Here immunoSEQ multiplex PCR was the method, and the copy in TCRdb shows in-frame clones only, minus some. This table has about 310,000 clones, about 90% appearing once. The material sequenced was peripheral blood. The receptors stem from a woman aged 40 to 55 with COVID-19, enrolled during active disease. The CDR3 runs from the conserved cysteine through the conserved F or W. Some rows have no size entry. The others give once, few or many, or a class for an expanded clone.

17 | TRBJ1-5 | TRBV28 | - | CASSLTPGFGLNQPQHF
15 | TRBJ1-6 | TRBV7-2 | - | CASSLGLVGNSPLHF
18 | TRBJ2-4 | TRBV27 | - | CASRWLAGGRGTKNIQYF
14 | TRBJ1-4 | TRBV19 | - | CASRDRGTGEKLFF
15 | TRBJ1-3 | TRBV4-3 | - | CASSLGMASGNTIYF
14 | TRBJ1-4 | TRBV5-1 | - | CASSFLGPPEKLFF
15 | TRBJ1-4 | TRBV20-1 | - | CSASPGMATNEKLFF
15 | TRBJ1-5 | TRBV2 | - | CASSELLRVEQPQHF
16 | TRBJ1-2 | TRBV4-3 | - | CASSAGGGQSNYGYTF
17 | TRBJ1-6 | TRBV27 | once | CASSLRALASYNSPLHF
16 | TRBJ2-5 | TRBV6-1 | - | CASSALRASGQETQYF
16 | TRBJ2-5 | TRBV5-8 | - | CASSLGEGTSPETQYF
15 | TRBJ1-1 | TRBV6-4 | - | CASRRAGGVGTEAFF
16 | TRBJ1-5 | TRBV19 | - | CASSIQTGDSNQPQHF
13 | TRBJ1-2 | TRBV7-9 | - | CASSAWGDYGYTF
16 | TRBJ1-3 | TRBV3-1/TRBV3-2 | - | CASSQGTFPANSPIYF
15 | TRBJ1-4 | TRBV11-3 | - | CASSLVARGGEKLFF
14 | TRBJ1-5 | TRBV2 | few | CASSGLTGDQPQHF
15 | TRBJ2-7 | TRBV30 | - | CAWSVDSSGWYEQYF
11 | TRBJ1-1 | TRBV6-1 | - | CASSHITEAFF
15 | TRBJ2-5 | TRBV5-1 | - | CASSPDRGRGETQYF
16 | TRBJ2-7 | TRBV28 | - | CASSLMSAGNGYEQYF
15 | TRBJ2-7 | TRBV7-2 | - | CASSPTFRLLYEQYF
15 | TRBJ1-2 | TRBV2 | - | CASREGPGGGYGYTF
13 | TRBJ1-6 | TRBV30 | - | CAWSGTTLISLHF
16 | TRBJ1-3 | TRBV27 | once | CASSFSGRPPRNTIYF
15 | TRBJ2-1 | TRBV15 | - | CATSQMGAPYNEQFF
15 | TRBJ2-7 | TRBV14 | - | CASSRDWNPRDEQYF
13 | TRBJ1-6 | TRBV25-1 | few | CASSLGGNSPLHF
16 | TRBJ1-1 | TRBV5-1 | - | CASSLGTGTMNTEAFF
12 | TRBJ2-3 | TRBV15 | - | CATSREGATQYF
13 | TRBJ1-1 | TRBV30 | - | CAWSTGQNTEAFF
15 | TRBJ2-7 | TRBV6-2/TRBV6-3 | - | CASSSPRGQFYEQYF
16 | TRBJ1-1 | TRBV28 | - | CASSLREGQMNTEAFF
15 | TRBJ2-3 | TRBV27 | - | CASSTYRGFTDTQYF
18 | TRBJ2-3 | TRBV14 | - | CASSQDAWTGFSTDTQYF
18 | TRBJ2-2 | TRBV28 | - | CASSLWGLDGVKAGELFF
15 | TRBJ1-2 | TRBV19 | - | CASSPRDRFLSGYTF
16 | TRBJ1-1 | TRBV6-5 | - | CASSYSGQGWDTEAFF
14 | TRBJ2-2 | TRBV7-2 | - | CASRRTRETGELFF
14 | TRBJ1-4 | TRBV19 | - | CASSLGVTNEKLFF
16 | TRBJ2-2 | TRBV28 | - | CASSASGTVNTGELFF
16 | TRBJ2-1 | TRBV5-5 | - | CASSMRGRAYVNEQFF
15 | TRBJ1-2 | TRBV28 | - | CASSSPPDRARGYTF
17 | TRBJ1-1 | TRBV3-1/TRBV3-2 | once | CASSPWELRDMNTEAFF
16 | TRBJ2-1 | TRBV6-2/TRBV6-3 | - | CASSRNLAGGGNEQFF